The clone carrying this TCR beta chain was counted many times. Its target is unknown. Initially, at the first diagnosis of hyperthyroidism and before any ophthalmopathy symptoms, blood was sampled. The PBMCs were sourced from fresh peripheral blood (around 9.3 ml). This sample stems from a study of T cells in Graves' hyperthyroidism and ophthalmopathy. Across the study: At initial diagnosis, before any treatment had begun, peripheral blood was obtained. Study-wide results and caveats: A 13 V-J model separated ophthalmopathy from stable hyperthyroidism.

RNA transcripts provided the source from which TCR beta CDR3 regions were amplified. A first-round RT-PCR of the TCR CDR3 used the HTBI primer set. One entry per CDR3 protein, called by TCRdb with MiXCR from the multiplex PCR reads. The table lists about 350,000 distinct CDR3 sequences, about a sixth of them singletons. The CDR3 is 18 residues long. V was pared by 4 bases and J by 4 bases, with 13 bases of the junction left unmatched. Germline assignment: CDR1 MDHEN and CDR2 SYDVKM. The chain has TRBV28 and TRBJ1-2, with 12 bases matching TRBD1. The clonotype was recovered from a woman aged 25 to 39 with Graves' hyperthyroidism that later progressed to Graves' ophthalmopathy. Sequencing was done on a sample of blood. This CDR3 reads CASSSFRDRGPLFYGYTF. The CDR3 DNA reads as TGTGCCAGCAGTTCATTCCGGGACAGGGGGCCTTTGTTCTATGGCTACACCTTC.